This T cell receptor (beta chain) was recovered during a study of blood T cell repertoires in COVID-19. The protocol was immunoSEQ multiplex PCR, while the TCRdb copy is restricted to in-frame clones and leaves out a portion. The data hold more than 35,000 clones, with around nine tenths observed a single time. CDR3 length equals 16 residues. With 1 base removed from V and 5 bases from J, the gap between germline ends came to 17 bases. Germline CDR1 LGHDT, CDR2 YNNKEL (reference sequence). The chain carries TRBV3-1 (or the pseudogene TRBV3-2) and TRBJ2-5; maybe TRBD2 (6 bases). The sequence derives from a human donor in a cohort sampled during active COVID-19. Sequenced: peripheral blood. CDR3 loop: CASSQGSTRRGETQYF. DNA of the CDR3: TGTGCCAGCAGCCAAGGTTCTACTAGACGGGGGGAGACCCAGTACTTC.